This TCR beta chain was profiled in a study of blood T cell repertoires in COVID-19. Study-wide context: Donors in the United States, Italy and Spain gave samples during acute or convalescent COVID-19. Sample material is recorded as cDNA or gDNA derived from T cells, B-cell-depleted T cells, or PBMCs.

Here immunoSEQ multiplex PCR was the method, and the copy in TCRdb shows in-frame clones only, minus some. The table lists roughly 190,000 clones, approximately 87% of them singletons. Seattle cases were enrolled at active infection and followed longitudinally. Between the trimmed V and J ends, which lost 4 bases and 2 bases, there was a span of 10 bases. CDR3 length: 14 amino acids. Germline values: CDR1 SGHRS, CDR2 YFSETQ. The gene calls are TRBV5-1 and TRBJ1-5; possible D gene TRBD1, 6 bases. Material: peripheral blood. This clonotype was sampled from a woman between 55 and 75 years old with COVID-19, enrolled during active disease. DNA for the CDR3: TGCGCCAGCAGCACTTCAGGGGGCAATCAGCCCCAGCATTTT. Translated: CASSTSGGNQPQHF.